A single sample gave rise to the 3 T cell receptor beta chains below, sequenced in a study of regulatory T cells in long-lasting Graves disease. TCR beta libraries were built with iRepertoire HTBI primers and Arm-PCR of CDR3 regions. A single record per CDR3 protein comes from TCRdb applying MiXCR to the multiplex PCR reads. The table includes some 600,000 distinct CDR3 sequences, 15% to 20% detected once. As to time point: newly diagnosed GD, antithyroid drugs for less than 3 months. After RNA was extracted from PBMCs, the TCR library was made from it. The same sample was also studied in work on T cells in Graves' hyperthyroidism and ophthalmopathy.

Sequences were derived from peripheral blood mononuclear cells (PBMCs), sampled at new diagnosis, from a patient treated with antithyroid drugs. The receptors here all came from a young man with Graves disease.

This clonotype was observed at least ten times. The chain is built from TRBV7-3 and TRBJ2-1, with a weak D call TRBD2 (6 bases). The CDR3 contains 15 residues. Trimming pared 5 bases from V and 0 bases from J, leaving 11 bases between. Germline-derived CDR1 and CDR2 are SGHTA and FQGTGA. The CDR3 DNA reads TGTGCCAGCAGCCTGCCGGGACTCTCCTACAATGAGCAGTTCTTC. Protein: CASSLPGLSYNEQFF.

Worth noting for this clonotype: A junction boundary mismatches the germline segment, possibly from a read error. As DNA, the CDR3 is TGTGCCAGCAGTTACGGGCAGGGGGCCTACAACGAGCAGTTCTTC. This sequence encodes CASSYGQGAYNEQFF. The chain links TRBV6-5 to TRBJ2-1; 8 nucleotides align to TRBD1. The CDR3 extends over 15 amino acids. Germline loops: CDR1 MNHEY, CDR2 SVGAGI.

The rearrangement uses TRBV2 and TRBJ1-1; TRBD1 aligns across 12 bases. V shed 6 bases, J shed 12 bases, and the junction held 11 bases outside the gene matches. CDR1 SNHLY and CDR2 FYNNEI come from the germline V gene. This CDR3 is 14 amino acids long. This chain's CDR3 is CASRSPRDRGPTFF. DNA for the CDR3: TGTGCCAGCAGAAGCCCCCGGGACAGGGGGCCAACTTTCTTT.